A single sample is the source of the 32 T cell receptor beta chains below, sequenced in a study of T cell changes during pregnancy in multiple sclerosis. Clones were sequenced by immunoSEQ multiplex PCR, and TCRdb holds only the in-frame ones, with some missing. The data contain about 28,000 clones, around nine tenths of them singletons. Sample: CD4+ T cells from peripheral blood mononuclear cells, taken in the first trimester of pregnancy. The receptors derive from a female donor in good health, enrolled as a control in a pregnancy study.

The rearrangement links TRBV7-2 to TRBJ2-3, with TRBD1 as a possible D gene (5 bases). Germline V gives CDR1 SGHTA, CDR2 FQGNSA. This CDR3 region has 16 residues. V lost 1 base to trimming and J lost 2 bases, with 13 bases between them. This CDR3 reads CASSLGLDTFTDTQYF. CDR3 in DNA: TGTGCCAGCAGCTTAGGGCTGGACACTTTCACAGATACGCAGTATTTT.

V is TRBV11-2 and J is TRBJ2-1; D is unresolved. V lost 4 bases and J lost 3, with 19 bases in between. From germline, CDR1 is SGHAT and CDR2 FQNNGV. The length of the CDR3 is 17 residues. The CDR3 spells CASSYFQAKNFYNEQFF. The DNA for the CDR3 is TGTGCCAGCAGCTACTTCCAGGCCAAGAACTTCTACAATGAGCAGTTCTTC.

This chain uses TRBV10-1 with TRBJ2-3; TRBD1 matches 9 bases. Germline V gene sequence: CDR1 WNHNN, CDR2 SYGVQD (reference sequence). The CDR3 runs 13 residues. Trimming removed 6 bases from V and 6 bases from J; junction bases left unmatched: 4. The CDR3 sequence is CASRSTGGDTQYF. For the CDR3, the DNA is TGCGCCAGCAGGTCGACAGGGGGGGATACGCAGTATTTT.

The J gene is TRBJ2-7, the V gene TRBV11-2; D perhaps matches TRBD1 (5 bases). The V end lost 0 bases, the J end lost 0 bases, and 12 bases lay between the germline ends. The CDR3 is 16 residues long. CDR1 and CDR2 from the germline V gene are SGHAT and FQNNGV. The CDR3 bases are TGTGCCAGCAGCTTAGATCAGGGTTGGGACTCCTACGAGCAGTACTTC. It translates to CASSLDQGWDSYEQYF.

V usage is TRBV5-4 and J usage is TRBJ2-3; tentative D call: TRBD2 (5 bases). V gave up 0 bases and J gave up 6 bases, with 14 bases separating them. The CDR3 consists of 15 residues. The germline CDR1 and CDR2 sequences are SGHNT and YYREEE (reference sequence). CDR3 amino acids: CASSLGGGLGDTQYF. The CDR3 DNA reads TGTGCCAGCAGCTTGGGGGGTGGACTGGGGGATACGCAGTATTTT.

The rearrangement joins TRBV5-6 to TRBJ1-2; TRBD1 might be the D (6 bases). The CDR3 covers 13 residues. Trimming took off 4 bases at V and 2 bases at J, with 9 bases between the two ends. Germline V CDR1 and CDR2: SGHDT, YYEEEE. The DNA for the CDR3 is TGTGCCAGCAGCCCTGACAGGAACTATGGCTACACCTTC. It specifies CASSPDRNYGYTF.

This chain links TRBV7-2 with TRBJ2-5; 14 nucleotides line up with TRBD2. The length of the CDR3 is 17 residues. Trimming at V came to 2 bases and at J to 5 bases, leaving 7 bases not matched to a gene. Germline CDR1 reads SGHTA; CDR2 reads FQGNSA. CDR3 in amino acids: CASSLYGTSGSRETQYF. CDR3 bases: TGTGCCAGCAGCTTATACGGGACTAGCGGGAGTAGGGAGACCCAGTACTTC.

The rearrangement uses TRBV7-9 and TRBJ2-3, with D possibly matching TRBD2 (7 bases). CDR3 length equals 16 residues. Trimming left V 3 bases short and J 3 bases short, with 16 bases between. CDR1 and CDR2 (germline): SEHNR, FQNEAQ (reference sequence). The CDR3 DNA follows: TGTGCCAGCAGCTTCCTAAGGGGGGGGTTGACAGATACGCAGTATTTT. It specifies CASSFLRGGLTDTQYF. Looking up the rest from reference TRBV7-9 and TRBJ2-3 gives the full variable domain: DTGVSQNPRHKITKRGQNVTFRCDPISEHNRLYWYRQTLGQGPEFLTYFQNEAQLEKSRLLSDRFSAERPKGSFSTLEIQRTEQGDSAMYLCASSFLRGGLTDTQYFGPGTRLTVL.

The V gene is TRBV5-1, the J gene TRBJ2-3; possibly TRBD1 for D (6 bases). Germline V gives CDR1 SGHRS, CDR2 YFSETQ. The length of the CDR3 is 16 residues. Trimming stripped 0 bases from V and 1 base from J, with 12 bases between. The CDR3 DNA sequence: TGCGCCAGCAGCTTGGCCGGGGACACACGCACAGATACGCAGTATTTT. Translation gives CASSLAGDTRTDTQYF. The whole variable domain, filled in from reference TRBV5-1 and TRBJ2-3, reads KAGVTQTPRYLIKTRGQQVTLSCSPISGHRSVSWYQQTPGQGLQFLFEYFSETQRNKGNFPGRFSGRQFSNSRSEMNVSTLELGDSALYLCASSLAGDTRTDTQYFGPGTRLTVL.

The CDR3 spells CSARLVVEQYF. The CDR3 coding sequence is TGCAGTGCTAGACTAGTTGTCGAGCAGTACTTC. This sequence joins TRBV20-1 and TRBJ2-7, with D hard to call. This CDR3 is 11 amino acids long. Germline lookup yields CDR1 DFQATT and CDR2 SNEGSKA (reference sequence). V was clipped by 2 bases and J by 6 bases, with 8 bases between them.

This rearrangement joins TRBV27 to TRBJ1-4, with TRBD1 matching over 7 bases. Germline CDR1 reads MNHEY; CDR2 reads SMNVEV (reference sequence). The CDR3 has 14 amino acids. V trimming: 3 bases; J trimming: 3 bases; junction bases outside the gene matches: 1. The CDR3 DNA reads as TGTGCCAGCAGTTTCAGGGGGGCTAATGAAAAACTGTTTTTT. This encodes CASSFRGANEKLFF.

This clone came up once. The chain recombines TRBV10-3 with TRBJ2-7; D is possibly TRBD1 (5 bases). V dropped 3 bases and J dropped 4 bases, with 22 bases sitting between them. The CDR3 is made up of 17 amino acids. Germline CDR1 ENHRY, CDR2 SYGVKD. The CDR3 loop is CAISDQGFLLQTYEQYF. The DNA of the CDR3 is TGTGCCATCAGTGATCAGGGATTCCTTCTGCAAACTTACGAGCAGTACTTC.

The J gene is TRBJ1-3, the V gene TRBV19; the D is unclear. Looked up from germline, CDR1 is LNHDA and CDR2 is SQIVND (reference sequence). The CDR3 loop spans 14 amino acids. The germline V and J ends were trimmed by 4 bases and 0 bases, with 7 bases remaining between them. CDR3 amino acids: CASSSSISGNTIYF. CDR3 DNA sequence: TGTGCCAGTAGTAGTTCAATCTCTGGAAACACCATATATTTT.

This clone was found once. The CDR3 coding sequence is TGTGCCTGGGGACAGGGACTGGGTTACGAGCAGTACTTC. This encodes CAWGQGLGYEQYF. V usage is TRBV30 and J usage is TRBJ2-5, with 8 bases fitting TRBD1. Near its end, the DNA agrees better with TRBJ2-7, so the J call may be wrong. CDR3 size: 13 residues. Germline CDR1 GTSNPN, CDR2 SVGIG (reference sequence).

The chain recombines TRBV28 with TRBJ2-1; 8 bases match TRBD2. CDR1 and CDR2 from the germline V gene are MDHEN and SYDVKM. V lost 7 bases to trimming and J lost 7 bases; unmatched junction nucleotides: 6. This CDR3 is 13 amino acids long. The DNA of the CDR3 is TGTGCCAGCACGCGGGGGGCGCGGAATGAGCAGTTCTTC. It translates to CASTRGARNEQFF. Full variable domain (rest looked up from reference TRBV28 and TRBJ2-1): DVKVTQSSRYLVKRTGEKVFLECVQDMDHENMFWYRQDPGLGLRLIYFSYDVKMKEKGDIPEGYSVSREKKERFSLILESASTNQTSMYLCASTRGARNEQFFGPGTRLTVL.

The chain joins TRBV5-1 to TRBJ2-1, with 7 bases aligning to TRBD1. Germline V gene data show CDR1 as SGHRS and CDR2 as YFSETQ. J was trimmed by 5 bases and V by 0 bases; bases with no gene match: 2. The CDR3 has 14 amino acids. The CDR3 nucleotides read TGCGCCAGCAGCTTGGGGGACAGCCACAATGAGCAGTTCTTC. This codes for CASSLGDSHNEQFF.

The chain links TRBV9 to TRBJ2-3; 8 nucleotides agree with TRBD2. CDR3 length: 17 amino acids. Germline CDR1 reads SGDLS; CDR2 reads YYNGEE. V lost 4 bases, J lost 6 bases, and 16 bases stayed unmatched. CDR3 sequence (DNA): TGTGCCAGCAGCCGTTACGGGAGGGCCCGTACAAACGATACGCAGTATTTT. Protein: CASSRYGRARTNDTQYF.

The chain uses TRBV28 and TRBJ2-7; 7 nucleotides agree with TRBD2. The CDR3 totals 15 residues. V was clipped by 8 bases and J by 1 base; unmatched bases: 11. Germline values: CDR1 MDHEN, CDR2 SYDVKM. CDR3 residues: CASSRTPGGSYEQYF. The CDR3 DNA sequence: TGTGCCAGCTCCAGGACTCCGGGGGGTTCCTACGAGCAGTACTTC.

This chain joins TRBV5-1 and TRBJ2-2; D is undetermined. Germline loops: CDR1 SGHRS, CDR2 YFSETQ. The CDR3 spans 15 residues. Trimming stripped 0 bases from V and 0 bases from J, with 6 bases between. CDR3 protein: CASSLGLSNTGELFF. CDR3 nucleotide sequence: TGCGCCAGCAGCTTGGGACTCTCGAACACCGGGGAGCTGTTTTTT.

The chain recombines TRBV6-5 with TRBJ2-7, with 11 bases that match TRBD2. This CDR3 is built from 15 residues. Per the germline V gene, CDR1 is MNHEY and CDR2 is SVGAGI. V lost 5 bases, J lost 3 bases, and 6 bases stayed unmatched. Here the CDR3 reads CASSNPGLAVYEQYF. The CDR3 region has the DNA TGTGCCAGCAGTAATCCGGGACTAGCGGTCTACGAGCAGTACTTC.

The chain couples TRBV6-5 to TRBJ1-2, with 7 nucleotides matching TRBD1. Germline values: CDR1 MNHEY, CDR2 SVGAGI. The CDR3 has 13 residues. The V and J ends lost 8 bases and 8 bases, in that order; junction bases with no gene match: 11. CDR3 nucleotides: TGTGCCAGCCACCCAAAGACAGGGTACGGCTACACCTTC. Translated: CASHPKTGYGYTF.

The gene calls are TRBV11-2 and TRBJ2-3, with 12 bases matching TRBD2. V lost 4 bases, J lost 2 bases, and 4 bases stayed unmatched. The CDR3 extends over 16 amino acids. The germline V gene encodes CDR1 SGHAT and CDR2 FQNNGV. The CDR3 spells CASSSGLAGITDTQYF. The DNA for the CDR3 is TGTGCCAGCAGCTCCGGACTAGCGGGGATCACAGATACGCAGTATTTT. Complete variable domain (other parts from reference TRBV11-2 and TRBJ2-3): EAGVAQSPRYKIIEKRQSVAFWCNPISGHATLYWYQQILGQGPKLLIQFQNNGVVDDSQLPKDRFSAERLKGVDSTLKIQPAKLEDSAVYLCASSSGLAGITDTQYFGPGTRLTVL.

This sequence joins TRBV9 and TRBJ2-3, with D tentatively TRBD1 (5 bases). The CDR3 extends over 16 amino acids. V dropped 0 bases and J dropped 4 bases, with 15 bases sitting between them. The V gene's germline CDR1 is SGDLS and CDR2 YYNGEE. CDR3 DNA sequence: TGTGCCAGCAGCGTAGGAGCCACCTGGGGCGCAGATACGCAGTATTTT. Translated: CASSVGATWGADTQYF.

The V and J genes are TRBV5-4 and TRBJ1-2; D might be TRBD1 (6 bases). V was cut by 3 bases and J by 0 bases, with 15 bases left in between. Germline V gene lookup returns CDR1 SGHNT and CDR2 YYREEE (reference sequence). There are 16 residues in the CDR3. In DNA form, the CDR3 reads TGTGCCAGCAGCTACTCACAGGGCACCGCTAACTATGGCTACACCTTC. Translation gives CASSYSQGTANYGYTF.

This chain's CDR3 is CASSLNQGSLPGLASHEQFF. CDR3 nucleotide sequence: TGTGCCAGTAGTCTAAACCAGGGATCCCTCCCGGGACTAGCGTCGCATGAGCAGTTCTTC. The V gene is TRBV19, the J gene TRBJ2-1, with TRBD2 matching 10 bases. The CDR3 length is 20 residues. The germline V gene encodes CDR1 LNHDA and CDR2 SQIVND (reference sequence). The J segment lost 8 bases and the V segment lost 5 bases, leaving 24 bases of the junction unmatched.

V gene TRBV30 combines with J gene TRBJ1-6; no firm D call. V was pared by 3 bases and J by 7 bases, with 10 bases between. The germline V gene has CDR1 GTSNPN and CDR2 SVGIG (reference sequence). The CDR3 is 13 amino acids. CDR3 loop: CAWRPSGNSPLHF. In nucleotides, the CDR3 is TGTGCCTGGAGACCCTCGGGGAATTCACCCCTCCACTTT.

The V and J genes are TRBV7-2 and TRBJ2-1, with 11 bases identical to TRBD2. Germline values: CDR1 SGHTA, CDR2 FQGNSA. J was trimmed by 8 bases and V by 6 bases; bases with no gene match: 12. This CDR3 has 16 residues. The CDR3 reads CASRPNLAGGPDEQFF. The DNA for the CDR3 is TGTGCCAGCAGGCCCAACTTAGCGGGAGGGCCGGATGAGCAGTTCTTC.

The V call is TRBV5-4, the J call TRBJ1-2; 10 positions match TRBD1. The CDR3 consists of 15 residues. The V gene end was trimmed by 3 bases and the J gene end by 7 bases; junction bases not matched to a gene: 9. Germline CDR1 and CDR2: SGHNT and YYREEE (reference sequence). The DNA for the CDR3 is TGTGCCAGCAGCTCAGGACAGGGGGAGAGAGGTGGCTACACCTTC. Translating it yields CASSSGQGERGGYTF.

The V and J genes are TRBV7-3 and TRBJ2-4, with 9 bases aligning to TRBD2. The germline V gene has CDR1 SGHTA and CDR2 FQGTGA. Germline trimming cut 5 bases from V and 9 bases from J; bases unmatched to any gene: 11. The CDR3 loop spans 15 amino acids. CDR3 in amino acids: CASSRIAGERGIQYF. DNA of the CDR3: TGTGCCAGCAGCCGCATAGCGGGAGAGAGGGGCATTCAGTACTTC.

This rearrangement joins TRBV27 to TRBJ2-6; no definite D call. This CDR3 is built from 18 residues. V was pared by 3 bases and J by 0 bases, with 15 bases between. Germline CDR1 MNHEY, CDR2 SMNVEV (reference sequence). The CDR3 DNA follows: TGTGCCAGCAGTTTTCCCCACCGAAAGAGCTCTGGGGCCAACGTCCTGACTTTC. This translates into CASSFPHRKSSGANVLTF.

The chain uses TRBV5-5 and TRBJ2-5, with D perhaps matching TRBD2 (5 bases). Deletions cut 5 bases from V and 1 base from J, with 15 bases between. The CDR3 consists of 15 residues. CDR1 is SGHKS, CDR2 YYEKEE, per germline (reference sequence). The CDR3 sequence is CASRLNSGIQETQYF. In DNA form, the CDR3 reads TGTGCCAGCAGGTTGAACTCGGGGATCCAAGAGACCCAGTACTTC.

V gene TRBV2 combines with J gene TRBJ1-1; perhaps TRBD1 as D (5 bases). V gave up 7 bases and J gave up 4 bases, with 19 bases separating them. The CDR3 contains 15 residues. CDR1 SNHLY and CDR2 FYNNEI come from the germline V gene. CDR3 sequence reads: CASKVYSGGGTEAFF. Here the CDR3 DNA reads TGTGCCAGCAAAGTATACTCCGGCGGGGGCACTGAAGCTTTCTTT.